One and the same sample provided the 7 T cell receptor beta chains below, sequenced in a study of blood T cell repertoires in COVID-19. Generated by immunoSEQ multiplex PCR, the TCRdb table keeps only in-frame clones and is missing some. Here the sample spans around 200,000 clones, around 83% being singletons. Sequenced input: peripheral blood. These receptors were taken from a woman of 80 years or more with acute or convalescent COVID-19.

The CDR3 is CASSLKPGQGALNTEAFF. As DNA, the CDR3 is TGCGCCAGCAGCTTGAAACCGGGACAGGGGGCGCTTAACACTGAAGCTTTCTTT. The V and J genes are TRBV5-1 and TRBJ1-1, with TRBD1 matching 12 bases. CDR1 is SGHRS, CDR2 YFSETQ, per germline. CDR3 length: 18 residues. With V trimmed by 1 base and J by 2 bases, 9 bases remained unmatched.

Here the CDR3 reads CAWSVADPGRNSPLHF. CDR3 nucleotides: TGTGCCTGGAGTGTAGCGGATCCTGGGAGAAATTCACCCCTCCACTTT. The gene calls are TRBV30 and TRBJ1-6, with no clear D. CDR3 size: 16 residues. The V end was cut by 0 bases, the J end by 7 bases, with 16 bases between. CDR1 and CDR2 (germline): GTSNPN, SVGIG (reference sequence).

V is TRBV3-1 (or the pseudogene TRBV3-2) and J is TRBJ1-4; D uncertain. Trimming took 4 bases from V and 1 from J, leaving 10 bases between them. The germline V gene has CDR1 LGHDT and CDR2 YNNKEL (reference sequence). The CDR3 is made up of 15 amino acids. CDR3 loop: CASSPQSVTNEKLFF. The CDR3 DNA sequence: TGTGCCAGCAGCCCCCAATCAGTAACTAATGAAAAACTGTTTTTT.

The J gene is TRBJ2-3, the V gene TRBV20-1, with D tentatively TRBD2 (5 bases). The CDR3 sequence is 15 residues long. The germline V gene encodes CDR1 DFQATT and CDR2 SNEGSKA (reference sequence). Deletions cut 3 bases from V and 0 bases from J, with 13 bases between. The CDR3 here is CSASRAAVSTDTQYF. The CDR3 coding sequence is TGCAGTGCTAGTCGGGCAGCGGTGAGCACAGATACGCAGTATTTT.

The J gene is TRBJ2-5, the V gene TRBV23-1; 7 bases are a match to TRBD2. TRBV23-1 is an open reading frame whose function is uncertain. J gave up 5 bases and V 0 bases, and 6 bases lay outside the gene matches. The CDR3 is 15 amino acids. The CDR3 coding sequence is TGCGCCAGCAGTCAATCGAGAGCGGGATTGGAGACCCAGTACTTC. It translates to CASSQSRAGLETQYF.

The chain joins TRBV9 to TRBJ2-1, with 7 bases aligning to TRBD2. CDR1 and CDR2 (germline): SGDLS, YYNGEE. CDR3 size: 17 residues. With 3 bases clipped from V and 0 bases from J, the junction kept 9 bases outside the gene matches. In nucleotides, the CDR3 is TGTGCCAGCAGCGCGGGGGGTGACTCGAGCTCCTACAATGAGCAGTTCTTC. Protein product: CASSAGGDSSSYNEQFF.

The DNA of the CDR3 is TGTGCCAGCAGCTCATACCGTGTCTATAGCAATCAGCCCCAGCATTTT. Translated: CASSSYRVYSNQPQHF. The chain links TRBV12-1 to TRBJ1-5. TRBV12-1 is classified as a pseudogene. The CDR3 length is 16 residues.